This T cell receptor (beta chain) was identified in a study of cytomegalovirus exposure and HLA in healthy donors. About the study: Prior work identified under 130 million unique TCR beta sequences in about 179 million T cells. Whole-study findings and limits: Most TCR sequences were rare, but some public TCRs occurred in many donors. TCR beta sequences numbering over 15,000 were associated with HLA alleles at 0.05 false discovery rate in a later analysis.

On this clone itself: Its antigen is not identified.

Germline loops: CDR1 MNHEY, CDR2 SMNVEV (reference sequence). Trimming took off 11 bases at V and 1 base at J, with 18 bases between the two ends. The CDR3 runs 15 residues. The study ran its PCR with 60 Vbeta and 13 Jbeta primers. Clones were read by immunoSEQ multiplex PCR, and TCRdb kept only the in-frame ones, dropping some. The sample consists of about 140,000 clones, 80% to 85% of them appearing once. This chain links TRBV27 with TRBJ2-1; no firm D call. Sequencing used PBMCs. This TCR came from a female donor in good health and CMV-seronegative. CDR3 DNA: TGTGCCTCCCAGTGGGCAGGCACATCCTACAATGAGCAGTTCTTC. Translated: CASQWAGTSYNEQFF.